This T cell receptor (beta chain) was profiled in a study of beta chain features in type 1 diabetes. Overall study findings and caveats: Patients with Type 1 diabetes showed moderately but significantly shorter TCRB CDR3s in all four CD4+ subsets.

Note on this clone: Antigen specificity is unknown.

Every isolated RNA sample was fully reverse transcribed, so sequencing captured expressed TCRB transcripts. Libraries were prepared by immunoSEQ multiplex PCR; TCRdb keeps only in-frame clonotypes and omits some of them. The sample has about 700,000 clones; over 10% are singletons. Germline V CDR1 and CDR2: MGHDK, SYGVNS. Unmatched junction bases numbered 5, after V lost 3 bases and J lost 5 bases. This CDR3 contains 14 residues. This TCR was recovered from a man younger than 30 with type 1 diabetes. This chain links TRBV25-1 with TRBJ2-5, with 8 bases fitting TRBD1. Input material: naive CD4+ T cells from blood. The CDR3 DNA reads TGTGCCAGCAGTGATGGACAGGGTCGCGAGACCCAGTACTTC. This gives the protein CASSDGQGRETQYF.